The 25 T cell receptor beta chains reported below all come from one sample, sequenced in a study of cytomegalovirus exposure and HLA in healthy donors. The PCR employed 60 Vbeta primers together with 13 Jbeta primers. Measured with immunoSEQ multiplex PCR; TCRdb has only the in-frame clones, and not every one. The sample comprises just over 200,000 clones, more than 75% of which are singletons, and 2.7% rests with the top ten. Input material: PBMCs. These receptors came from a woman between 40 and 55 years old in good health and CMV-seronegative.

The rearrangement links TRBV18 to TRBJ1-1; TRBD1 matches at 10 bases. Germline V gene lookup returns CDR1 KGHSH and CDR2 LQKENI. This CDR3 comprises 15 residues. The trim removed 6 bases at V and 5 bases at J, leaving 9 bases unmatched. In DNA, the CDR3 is TGTGCCAGCTCGCAGCCCGGGACAGGGGAGACTGAAGCTTTCTTT. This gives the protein CASSQPGTGETEAFF.

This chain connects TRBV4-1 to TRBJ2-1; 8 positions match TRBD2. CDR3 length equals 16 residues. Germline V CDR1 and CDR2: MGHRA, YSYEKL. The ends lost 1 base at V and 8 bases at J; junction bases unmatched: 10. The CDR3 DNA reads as TGCGCCAGCAGCCAAGTCTCAGCGGGAGTCGGCGATGAGCAGTTCTTC. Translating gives CASSQVSAGVGDEQFF.

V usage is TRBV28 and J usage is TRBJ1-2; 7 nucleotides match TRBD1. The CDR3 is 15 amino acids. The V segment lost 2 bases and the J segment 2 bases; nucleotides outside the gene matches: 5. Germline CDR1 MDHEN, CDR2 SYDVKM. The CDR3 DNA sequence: TGTGCCAGCAGTTTAATCCGGGACAGCAACTATGGCTACACCTTC. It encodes CASSLIRDSNYGYTF.

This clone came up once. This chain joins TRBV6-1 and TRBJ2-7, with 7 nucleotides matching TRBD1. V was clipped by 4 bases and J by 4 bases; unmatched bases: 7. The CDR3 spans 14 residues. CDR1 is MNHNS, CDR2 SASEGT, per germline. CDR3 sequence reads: CASSGLLQGYEQYF. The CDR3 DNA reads TGTGCCAGCAGTGGACTACTACAGGGGTACGAGCAGTACTTC.

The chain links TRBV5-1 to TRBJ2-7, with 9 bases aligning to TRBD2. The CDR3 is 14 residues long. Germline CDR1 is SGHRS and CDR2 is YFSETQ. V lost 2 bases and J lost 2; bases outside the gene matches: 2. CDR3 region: CASSFSGSAYEQYF. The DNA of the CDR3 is TGCGCCAGCAGCTTTAGCGGGAGCGCCTACGAGCAGTACTTC.

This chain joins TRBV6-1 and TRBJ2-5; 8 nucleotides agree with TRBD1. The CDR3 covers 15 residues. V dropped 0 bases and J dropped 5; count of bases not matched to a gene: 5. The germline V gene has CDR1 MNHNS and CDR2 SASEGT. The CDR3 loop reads CASSEATGGLETQYF. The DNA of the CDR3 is TGTGCCAGCAGTGAAGCTACAGGGGGGTTGGAGACCCAGTACTTC.

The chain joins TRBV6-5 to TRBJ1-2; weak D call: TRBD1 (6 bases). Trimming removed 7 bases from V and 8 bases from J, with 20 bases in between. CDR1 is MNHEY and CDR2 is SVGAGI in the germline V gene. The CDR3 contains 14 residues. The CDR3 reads CASTSIQGMGGYTF. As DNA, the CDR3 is TGTGCCAGCACCTCTATACAGGGAATGGGGGGCTACACCTTC.

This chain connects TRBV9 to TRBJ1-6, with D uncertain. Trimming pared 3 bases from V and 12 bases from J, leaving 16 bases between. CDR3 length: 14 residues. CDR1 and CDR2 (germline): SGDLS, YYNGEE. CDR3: CASSETPSREPLHF. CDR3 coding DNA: TGTGCCAGCAGCGAAACACCTTCCCGGGAACCCCTCCACTTT.

This CDR3 is CASSYAGVSTDTQYF. The CDR3 DNA sequence: TGTGCCAGCAGTTACGCAGGGGTGAGCACAGATACGCAGTATTTT. This chain uses TRBV6-5 with TRBJ2-3; TRBD1 is a possible D gene (6 bases). Deletions cut 2 bases from V and 0 bases from J, with 9 bases between. Germline values: CDR1 MNHEY, CDR2 SVGAGI. CDR3 length: 15 amino acids.

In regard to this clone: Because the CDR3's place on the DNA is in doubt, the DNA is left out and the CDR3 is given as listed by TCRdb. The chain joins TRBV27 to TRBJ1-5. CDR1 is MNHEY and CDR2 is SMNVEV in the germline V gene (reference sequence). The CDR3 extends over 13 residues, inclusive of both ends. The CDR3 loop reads CASSSSRVQPQHF.

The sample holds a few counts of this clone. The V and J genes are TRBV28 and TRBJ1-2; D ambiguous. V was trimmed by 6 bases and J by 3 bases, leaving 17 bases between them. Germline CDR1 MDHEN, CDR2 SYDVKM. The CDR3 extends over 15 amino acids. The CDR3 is CASSTSLEGDYGYTF. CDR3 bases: TGTGCCAGCAGCACCTCTCTGGAGGGAGACTATGGCTACACCTTC.

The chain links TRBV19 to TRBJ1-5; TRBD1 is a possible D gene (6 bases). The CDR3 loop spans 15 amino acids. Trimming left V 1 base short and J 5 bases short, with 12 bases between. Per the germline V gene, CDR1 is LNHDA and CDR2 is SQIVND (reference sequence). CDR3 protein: CASSIVGQFDQPQHF. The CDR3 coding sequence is TGTGCCAGTAGTATAGTCGGACAGTTTGATCAGCCCCAGCATTTT.

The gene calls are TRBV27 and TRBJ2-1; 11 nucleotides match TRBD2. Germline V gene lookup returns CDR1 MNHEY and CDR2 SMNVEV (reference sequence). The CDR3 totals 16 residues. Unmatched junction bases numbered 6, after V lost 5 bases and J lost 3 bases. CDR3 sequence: CASSQIAGGFYNEQFF. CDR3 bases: TGTGCCAGCAGTCAAATAGCGGGAGGGTTCTACAATGAGCAGTTCTTC.

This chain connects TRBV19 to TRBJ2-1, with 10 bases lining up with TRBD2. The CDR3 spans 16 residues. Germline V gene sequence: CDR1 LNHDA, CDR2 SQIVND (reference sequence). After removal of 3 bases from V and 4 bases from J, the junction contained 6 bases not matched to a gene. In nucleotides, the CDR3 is TGTGCCAGTAGTATCTTTAGCGGGAGGAGATACAATGAGCAGTTCTTC. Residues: CASSIFSGRRYNEQFF.

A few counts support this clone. The chain's CDR3 is CASSTAPGVVYGYTF. The CDR3 DNA reads as TGTGCCAGCAGTACGGCACCAGGGGTGGTCTATGGCTACACCTTC. The V gene is TRBV27, the J gene TRBJ1-2, with a possible D match to TRBD1 (6 bases). The V gene's germline CDR1 is MNHEY and CDR2 SMNVEV (reference sequence). CDR3 size: 15 residues. The V gene lost 5 bases and the J gene lost 4 bases, with 17 bases spanning the gap.

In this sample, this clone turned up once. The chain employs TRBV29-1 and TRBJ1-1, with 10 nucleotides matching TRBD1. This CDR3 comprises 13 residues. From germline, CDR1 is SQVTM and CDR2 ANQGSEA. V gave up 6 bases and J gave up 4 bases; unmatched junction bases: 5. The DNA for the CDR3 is TGCAGCGTAGAGGGACAGGGGATCACTGAAGCTTTCTTT. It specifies CSVEGQGITEAFF. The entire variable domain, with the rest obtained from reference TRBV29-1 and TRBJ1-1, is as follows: SAVISQKPSRDICQRGTSLTIQCQVDSQVTMMFWYRQQPGQSLTLIATANQGSEATYESGFVIDKFPISRPNLTFSTLTVSNMSPEDSSIYLCSVEGQGITEAFFGQGTRLTVV.

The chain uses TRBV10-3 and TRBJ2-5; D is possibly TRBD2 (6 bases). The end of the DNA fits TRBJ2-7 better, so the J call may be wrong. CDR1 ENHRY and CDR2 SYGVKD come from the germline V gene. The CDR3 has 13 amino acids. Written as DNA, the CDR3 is TGTGCCATCAGAGAAATAACGGGAGACGAGCAGTACTTC. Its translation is CAIREITGDEQYF.

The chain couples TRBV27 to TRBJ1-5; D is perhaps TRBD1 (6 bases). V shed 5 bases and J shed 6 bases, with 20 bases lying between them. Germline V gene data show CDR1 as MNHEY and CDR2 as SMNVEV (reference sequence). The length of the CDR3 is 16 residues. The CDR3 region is CASSPTGRVDSQPQHF. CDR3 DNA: TGTGCCAGCAGTCCCACAGGGAGGGTCGACAGTCAGCCCCAGCATTTT.

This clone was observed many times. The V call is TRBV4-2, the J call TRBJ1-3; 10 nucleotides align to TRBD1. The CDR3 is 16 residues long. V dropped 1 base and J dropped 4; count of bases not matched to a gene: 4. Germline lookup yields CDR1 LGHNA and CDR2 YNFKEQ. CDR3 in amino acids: CASSQVRGQGGNTIYF. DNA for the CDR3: TGTGCCAGCAGCCAAGTAAGGGGACAGGGGGGAAACACCATATATTTT.

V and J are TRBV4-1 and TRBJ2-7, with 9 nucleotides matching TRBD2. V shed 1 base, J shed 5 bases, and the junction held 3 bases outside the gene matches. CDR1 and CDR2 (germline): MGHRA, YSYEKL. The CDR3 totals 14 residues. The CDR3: CASSQVAGANEQYF. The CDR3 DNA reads TGCGCCAGCAGCCAAGTAGCGGGAGCGAACGAGCAGTACTTC.

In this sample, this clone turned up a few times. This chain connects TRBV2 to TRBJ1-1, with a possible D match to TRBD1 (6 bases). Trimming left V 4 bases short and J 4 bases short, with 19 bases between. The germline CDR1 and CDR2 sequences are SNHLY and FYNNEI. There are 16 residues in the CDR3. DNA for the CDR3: TGTGCCAGCAGTGTGAACAACCTCCGAGGGGGCACTGAAGCTTTCTTT. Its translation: CASSVNNLRGGTEAFF. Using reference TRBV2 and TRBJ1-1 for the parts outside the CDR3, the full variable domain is EPEVTQTPSHQVTQMGQEVILRCVPISNHLYFYWYRQILGQKVEFLVSFYNNEISEKSEIFDDQFSVERPDGSNFTLKIRSTKLEDSAMYFCASSVNNLRGGTEAFFGQGTRLTVV.

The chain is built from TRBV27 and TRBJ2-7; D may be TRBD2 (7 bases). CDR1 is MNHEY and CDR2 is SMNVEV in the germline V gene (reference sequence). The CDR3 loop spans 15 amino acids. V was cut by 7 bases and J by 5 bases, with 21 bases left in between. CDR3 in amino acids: CASTRGAGIVDEQYF. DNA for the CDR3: TGTGCCAGCACCCGGGGGGCAGGGATCGTCGACGAGCAGTACTTC.

Here the CDR3 DNA reads TGCAGCGTGTACGGGACTAGCGGACCTTACGAGCAGTACTTC. Protein: CSVYGTSGPYEQYF. The genes are TRBV29-1 and TRBJ2-7; 11 bases match TRBD2. Germline lookup yields CDR1 SQVTM and CDR2 ANQGSEA. The J segment lost 4 bases and the V segment lost 6 bases, leaving 8 bases of the junction unmatched. The CDR3 length is 14 residues.

As DNA, the CDR3 is TGTGCCAGCAGCCCTCTAAGACTAGCGGGAGGCGGGGAGACCCAGTACTTC. It codes for CASSPLRLAGGGETQYF. The V gene is TRBV11-2, the J gene TRBJ2-5, with 13 bases identical to TRBD2. This CDR3 has 17 amino acids. J gave up 5 bases and V 5 bases, and 11 bases lay outside the gene matches. Germline values: CDR1 SGHAT, CDR2 FQNNGV.

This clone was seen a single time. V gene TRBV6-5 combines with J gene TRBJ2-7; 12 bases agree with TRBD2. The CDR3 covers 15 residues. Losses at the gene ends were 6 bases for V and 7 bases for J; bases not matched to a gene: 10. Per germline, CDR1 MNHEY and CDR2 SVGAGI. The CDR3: CASSRTGTSGREQYF. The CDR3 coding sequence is TGTGCCAGCAGCCGGACCGGGACTAGCGGGCGGGAGCAGTACTTC.